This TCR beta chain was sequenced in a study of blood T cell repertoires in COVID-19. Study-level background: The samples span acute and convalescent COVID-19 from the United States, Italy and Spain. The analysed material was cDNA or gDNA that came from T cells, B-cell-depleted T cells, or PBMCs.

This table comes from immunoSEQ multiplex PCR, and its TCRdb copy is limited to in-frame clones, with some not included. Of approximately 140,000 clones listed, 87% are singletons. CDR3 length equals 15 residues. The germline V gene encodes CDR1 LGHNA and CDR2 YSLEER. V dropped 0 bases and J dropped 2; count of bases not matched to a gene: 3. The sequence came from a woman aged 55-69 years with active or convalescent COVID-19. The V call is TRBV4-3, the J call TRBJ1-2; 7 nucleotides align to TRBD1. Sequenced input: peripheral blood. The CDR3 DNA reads TGCGCCAGCAGCCAAGATTGGGGACAGAACTATGGCTACACCTTC. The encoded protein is CASSQDWGQNYGYTF.